These 8 T cell receptor beta chains came from one sample sequenced in a study of T cell repertoires in cytomegalovirus infection. TCRdb fed the reads into MiXCR, producing one record per CDR3 protein. Of fewer than 1,000,000 distinct CDR3 sequences listed, 25% to 40% are singletons. Which antigens these TCRs recognize remains unknown. The source material was cultured CD8+ T cells from PBMCs, sampled from culture after CMV antigen stimulation. Receptors originate from a human donor in good health (CMV status not recorded). Some clones in this sample may be carry-over from other donors' samples.

This rearrangement joins TRBV4-3 to TRBJ2-1; 7 bases align to TRBD1. V lost 0 bases to trimming and J lost 9 bases; unmatched junction nucleotides: 5. The CDR3 runs to 14 residues. Germline loops: CDR1 LGHNA, CDR2 YSLEER. The CDR3 sequence is CASSQEGGLGEQFF. The CDR3 DNA is TGCGCCAGCAGCCAAGAAGGGGGCTTGGGTGAGCAGTTCTTC.

V gene TRBV6-1 combines with J gene TRBJ1-2, with D perhaps matching TRBD1 (6 bases). V was shortened by 8 bases and J by 8 bases, with 9 bases between the two germline ends. The germline V gene encodes CDR1 MNHNS and CDR2 SASEGT. The CDR3 loop spans 10 amino acids. The CDR3 DNA is TGTGCCAGCCGGGGGCGAGGCTACACCTTC. This translates into CASRGRGYTF.

This clonotype has only one observation. V is TRBV11-3 and J is TRBJ2-7; 8 nucleotides match TRBD2. V lost 5 bases, J lost 6 bases, and 6 bases stayed unmatched. This CDR3 has 13 amino acids. Germline V gene lookup returns CDR1 SGHNT and CDR2 YENEEA. The CDR3 DNA reads as TGTGCCAGCAGCGCTCGGGGGGGCGGCGAGCAGTACGTC. Translated, it gives CASSARGGGEQYV.

This clonotype was seen a few times. V is TRBV3-1 and J is TRBJ2-3; tentative D call: TRBD1 (5 bases). Germline V gene sequence: CDR1 LGHDT, CDR2 YNNKEL (reference sequence). The CDR3 spans 15 residues. Trimming took 4 bases from V and 4 from J, leaving 15 bases between them. CDR3 protein: CASSRILWGADTQYF. Here the CDR3 DNA reads TGTGCCAGCAGCCGGATTTTGTGGGGCGCAGATACGCAGTATTTT.

In this sample, this clonotype turned up a few times. The chain employs TRBV3-1 and TRBJ2-5, with TRBD2 identical over 9 bases. CDR1 is LGHDT and CDR2 is YNNKEL in the germline V gene (reference sequence). V shed 0 bases, J shed 4 bases, and the junction held 9 bases outside the gene matches. CDR3 size: 17 residues. The DNA of the CDR3 is TGTGCCAGCAGCCAAGAAAAGCGGGGGGCCGTGGGAGAGACCCAGTACTTC. It is translated as CASSQEKRGAVGETQYF.

This chain links TRBV10-3 with TRBJ1-2; D call uncertain. This CDR3 contains 15 residues. V was clipped by 6 bases and J by 8 bases, with 22 bases between them. In germline, CDR1 is ENHRY, CDR2 SYGVKD. CDR3 loop: CAIRNYIPAQWGYTF. For the CDR3, the DNA is TGTGCCATCAGAAATTACATTCCGGCACAGTGGGGCTACACCTTC.

The V call is TRBV19, the J call TRBJ2-7; perhaps TRBD1 as D (6 bases). The V gene lost 3 bases and the J gene lost 3 bases, with 12 bases spanning the gap. Germline CDR1 and CDR2: LNHDA and SQIVND (reference sequence). The CDR3 sequence is 14 residues long. The CDR3 DNA reads as TGTGCCAGTAGTATTGGGGACACTAACTACGAGCAGTACTTC. Translating it yields CASSIGDTNYEQYF.

This clonotype occurred a few times. V usage is TRBV6-2 or TRBV6-3 and J usage is TRBJ2-1, with a tentative D call TRBD1 (6 bases). The CDR3 is 16 amino acids. Germline V gives CDR1 MNHEY, CDR2 SVGEGT. Deletions cut 3 bases from V and 4 bases from J, with 16 bases between. The CDR3 region has the DNA TGTGCCAGCAGTTATAAGATTCAGGGGCCTTACAATGAGCAGTTCTTC. This translates into CASSYKIQGPYNEQFF.